What follows describes a single T cell receptor beta chain. Its antigen target is currently unknown. It has no much larger one-base neighbor in the sample; base qualities were not kept. Library method: the immunoSEQ multiplex PCR assay. RNA was extracted from all samples and reverse transcribed into cDNA, which served as template for TCR sequencing. First-strand cDNA was synthesized with SuperScript III using a 2:1 mix of oligo-dT and random hexamers. A synthetic immune receptor repertoire was used to gauge amplification bias, and whatever bias remained was removed computationally. The original methods were these. Raw reads were preprocessed to remove errors, and CDR3 was defined according to IMGT conventions as the region from the conserved cysteine to phenylalanine. To get clonality, Shannon entropy was normalized by log2 of the number of productive unique TCRs and the result was subtracted from 1. Whether scalp clones were CD4 or CD8 was inferred by matching scalp TCRbeta sequences against CD4 and CD8 repertoires sorted from blood. TCRdb carries this immuneACCESS record with in-frame sequences only. Its versions omit some clonotypes, under half of them owing to an unresolved V gene in the studies checked, with the rest unexplained. V and J calls and clone size are those listed in that table; D and trimming were worked out from the DNA. In all, the sample holds under 350,000 clones, and roughly 50% of those were seen once. 1.8% of the sample is taken by the ten largest.

CDR1 and CDR2 (SGHNT, YYREEE) derive from the germline V gene (reference sequence). The germline ends are 8 bases apart after V is trimmed by 0 bases and J by 2 bases. Measured from the cysteine to the phenylalanine, the CDR3 is 14 residues long. Kept here is only the CDR3 DNA, which spans 42 bases and is read in frame from base 1. The data derive from a study of CD8+ T cells in alopecia areata listed by TCRdb under 2018. Study-level background: Treated patients were enrolled in an open-label pilot trial of oral tofacitinib at 5 to 10 mg twice daily for moderate-to-severe alopecia areata. Scalp clonality was compared among normal scalp (n=4), patchy alopecia areata scalp (n=8), and alopecia totalis/universalis scalp (n=8). RNA was obtained with the PAXgene miRNA kit for fixed scalp, the miRNeasy kit for PBMCs, and the RNeasy kit for mouse skin. Amplification of TCRbeta CDR3 regions was done by immunoSEQ multiplex PCR using 35 Vbeta forward primers and 13 Jbeta reverse primers. Human TCRbeta sequencing covered scalp tissue and sorted CD4+ and CD8+ peripheral blood T cells from patchy and totalis/universalis alopecia areata patients and healthy controls. Patients on tofacitinib were biopsied at baseline and after 4 and 24 weeks of treatment, and several of the patients also had a later scalp biopsy. Tofacitinib was given for 6 to 18 months, followed by 6 months of follow-up off drug to assess delayed response and recurrence. In treated patients, disease severity was measured using the SALT score, which gives the percentage of scalp surface area affected. In both human patients and the C3H/HeJ mouse model, the study applied high-throughput TCRbeta sequencing to look at T cell clonal expansion in alopecia areata.

Interpreted using the paper, the time point label stands for: less than 30 weeks on oral tofacitinib. The label giving this sample's treatment or condition can be read as: oral pan-JAK inhibitor, 5-10 mg twice daily. Peripheral blood and lesional scalp punch biopsies were obtained from patients with alopecia areata. PBMCs were separated by density centrifugation and stained for CD3, CD4 and CD8, after which CD4+ and CD8+ T cells were sorted on a FACSAria. Here is what the overall study found, with its caveats: During tofacitinib treatment, many expanded lesional clones stuck around in both scalp and blood, and this persistence may partly explain why relapse happens after treatment is stopped. Tofacitinib significantly decreased scalp clonality and the number of expanded CD8+ clones among the top 100 scalp clones. Unlike mouse skin, which is dominated by gammadelta T cells, normal human skin has resident alphabeta T cells that are also sequenced, and this complicates analysis of the scalp TCR repertoire. Higher clonality and more expanded CD8+ clones were observed in lesional scalp than in normal scalp, particularly in alopecia totalis/universalis, a finding suggestive of antigenic drive. Because the treated cohort was small and included a single nonresponder, larger studies are needed to assess links between baseline CD8+ expansion and response. Shared TCR sequences between patients were less evident than in mice, which may be partly attributable to HLA diversity in the patient population.

The rearranged chain carries TRBV5-4 and TRBJ2-5, with the D gene too uncertain to name. The specimen was CD4+ T cells sorted from blood, collected at week 24, from a patient treated with tofacitinib. The source is a human donor with alopecia areata. The CDR3 loop reads CASSLEQRQETQYF. In nucleotides, the sequence is TGTGCCAGCAGCTTGGAACAGAGACAAGAGACCCAGTACTTC.